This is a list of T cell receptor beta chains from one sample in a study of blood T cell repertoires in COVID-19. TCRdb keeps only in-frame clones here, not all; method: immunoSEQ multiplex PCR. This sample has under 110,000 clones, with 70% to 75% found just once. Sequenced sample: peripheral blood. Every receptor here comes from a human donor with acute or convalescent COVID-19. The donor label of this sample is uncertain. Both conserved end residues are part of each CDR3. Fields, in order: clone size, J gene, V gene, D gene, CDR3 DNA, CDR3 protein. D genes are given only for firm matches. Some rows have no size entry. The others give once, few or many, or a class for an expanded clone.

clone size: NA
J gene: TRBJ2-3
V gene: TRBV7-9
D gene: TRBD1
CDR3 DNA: TGTGCCAGCAGCTTAAGGGACAGGGAACCAGATACGCAGTATTTT
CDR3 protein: CASSLRDREPDTQYF

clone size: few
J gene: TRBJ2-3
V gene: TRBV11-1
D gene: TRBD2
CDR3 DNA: TGTGCCAGCAGCTCCACCAGCGGGGTTACAGATACGCAGTATTTT
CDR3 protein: CASSSTSGVTDTQYF

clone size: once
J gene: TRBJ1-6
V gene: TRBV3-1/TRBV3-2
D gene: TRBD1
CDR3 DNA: TGTGCCAGCAGCCTCTCCGGGACAGGCGTCAATAATTCACCCCTCCACTTT
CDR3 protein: CASSLSGTGVNNSPLHF

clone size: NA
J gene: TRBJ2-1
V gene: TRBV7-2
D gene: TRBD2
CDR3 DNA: TGTGCCAGCAGCTTGGTGATCGGCGGGGGGGCAAATGAGCAGTTCTTC
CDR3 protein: CASSLVIGGGANEQFF

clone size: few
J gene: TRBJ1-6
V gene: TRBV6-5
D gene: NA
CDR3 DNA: TGTGCCAGCACAGGCCCCGGCACGGGAAATTCACCCCTCCACTTT
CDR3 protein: CASTGPGTGNSPLHF

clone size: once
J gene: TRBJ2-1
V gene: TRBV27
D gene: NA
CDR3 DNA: TGTGCCAGCAAGGGAGACGCCCTCAATGAGCAGTTCTTC
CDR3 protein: CASKGDALNEQFF

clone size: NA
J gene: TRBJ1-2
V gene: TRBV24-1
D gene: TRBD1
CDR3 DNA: TGTGCCACCAGTGACCCGACAGGGGACTATGGCTACACCTTC
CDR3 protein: CATSDPTGDYGYTF

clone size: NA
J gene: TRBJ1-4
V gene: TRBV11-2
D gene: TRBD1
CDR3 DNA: TGTGCCAGCAGCCCTGACAGGGGAAAGGAAAAACTGTTTTTT
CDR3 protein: CASSPDRGKEKLFF

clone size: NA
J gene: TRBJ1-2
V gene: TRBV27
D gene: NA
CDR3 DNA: TGTGCCAGCAGTTCCGCGGGCAGCGACTATGGCTACACCTTC
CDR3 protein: CASSSAGSDYGYTF

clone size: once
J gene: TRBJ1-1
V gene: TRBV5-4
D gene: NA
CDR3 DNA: TGTGCCAGCAGCCTGGAGGCGGGGGCGGGCACTGAAGCTTTCTTT
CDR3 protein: CASSLEAGAGTEAFF

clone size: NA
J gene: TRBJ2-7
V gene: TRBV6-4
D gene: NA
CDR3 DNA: TGTGCCAGCAGTGTGCTACAGGGCTACGAGCAGTACTTC
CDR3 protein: CASSVLQGYEQYF

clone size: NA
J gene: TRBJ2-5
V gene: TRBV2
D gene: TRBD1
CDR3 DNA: TGTGCCAGCAGTAAGACAGGGATAGAGACCCAGTACTTC
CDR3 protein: CASSKTGIETQYF

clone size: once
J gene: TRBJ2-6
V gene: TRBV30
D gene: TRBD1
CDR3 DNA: TGTGCCTGGAGTGAAGCGACAGGGGGCTCGGGGGCCAACGTCCTGACTTTC
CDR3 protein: CAWSEATGGSGANVLTF

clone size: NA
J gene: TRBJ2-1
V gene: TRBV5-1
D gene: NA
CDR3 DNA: TGCGCCAGCAGCTTGGACTGGAATGAGCAGTTCTTC
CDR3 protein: CASSLDWNEQFF

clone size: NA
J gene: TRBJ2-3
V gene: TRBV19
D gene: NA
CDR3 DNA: TGTGCCAGTAGTAGACGGACATCCGCCACAGATACGCAGTATTTT
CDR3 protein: CASSRRTSATDTQYF

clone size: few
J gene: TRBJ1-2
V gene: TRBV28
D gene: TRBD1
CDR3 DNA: TGTGCCAGCAGACATGGACAGGGTCGTAACTATGGCTACACCTTC
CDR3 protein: CASRHGQGRNYGYTF

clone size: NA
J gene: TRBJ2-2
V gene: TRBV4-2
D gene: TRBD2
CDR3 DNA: TGTGCCAGCAGCCAGAAAAGCGGGGGGGCAACCGGGGAGCTGTTTTTT
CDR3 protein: CASSQKSGGATGELFF

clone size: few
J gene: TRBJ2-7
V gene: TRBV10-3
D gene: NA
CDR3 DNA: TGTGCCATCAAACCGGACTTAACCTACGAGCAGTACTTC
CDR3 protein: CAIKPDLTYEQYF

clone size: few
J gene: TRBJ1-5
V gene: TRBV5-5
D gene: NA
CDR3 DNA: TGTGCCAGCAGTTACGGGGGGGCAAATCAGCCCCAGCATTTT
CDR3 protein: CASSYGGANQPQHF

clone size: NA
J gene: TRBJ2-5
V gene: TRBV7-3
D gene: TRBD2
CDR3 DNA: TGTGCCAGCAGCCCAGGCGGGGGTGGGCAAGAGACCCAGTACTTC
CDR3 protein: CASSPGGGGQETQYF

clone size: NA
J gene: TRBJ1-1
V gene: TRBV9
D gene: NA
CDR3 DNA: TGTGCCAGCAGCGTAGGCGGGGTGGGGCCTGAAGCTTTCTTT
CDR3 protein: CASSVGGVGPEAFF

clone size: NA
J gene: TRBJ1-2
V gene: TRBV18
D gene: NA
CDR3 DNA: TGTGCCAGCTCACCCTCAGGGGAGAATGGCTACACCTTC
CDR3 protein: CASSPSGENGYTF

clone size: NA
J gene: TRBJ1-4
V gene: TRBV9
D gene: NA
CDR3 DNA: TGTGCCAGCAGCGTCGCAGGAATCCGAAGTGAAAAACTGTTTTTT
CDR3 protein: CASSVAGIRSEKLFF

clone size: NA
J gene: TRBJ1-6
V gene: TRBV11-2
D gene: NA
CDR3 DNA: TGTGCCAGCAGCTTCCCAGGGGTCGCTTTGGAGTCACCCCTCCACTTT
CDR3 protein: CASSFPGVALESPLHF

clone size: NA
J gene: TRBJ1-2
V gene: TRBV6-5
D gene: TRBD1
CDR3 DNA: TGTGCCAGCAGATTACAGGGGGCTAACTATGGCTACACCTTC
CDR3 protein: CASRLQGANYGYTF

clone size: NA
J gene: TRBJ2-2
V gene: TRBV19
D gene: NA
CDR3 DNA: TGTGCCAGTAGTATATCCAGAAACACCGGGGAGCTGTTTTTT
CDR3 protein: CASSISRNTGELFF

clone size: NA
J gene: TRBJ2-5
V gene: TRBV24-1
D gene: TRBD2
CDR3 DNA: TGTGCCACCAGTGATGTGCTAGCGGGGGTTGAGACCCAGTACTTC
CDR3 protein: CATSDVLAGVETQYF

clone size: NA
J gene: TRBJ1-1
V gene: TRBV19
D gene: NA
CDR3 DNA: TGTGCCAGTAGTATAGGTACAGGGCTTGGGAAGGCTTTCTTT
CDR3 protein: CASSIGTGLGKAFF

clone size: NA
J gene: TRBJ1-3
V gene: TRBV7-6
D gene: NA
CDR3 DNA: TGTGCCAGCAGCCCGATAGGCAGCGGGTCTGGAAACACCATATATTTT
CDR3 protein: CASSPIGSGSGNTIYF

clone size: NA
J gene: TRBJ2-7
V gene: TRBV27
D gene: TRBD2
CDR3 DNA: TGTGCCAGCAGTGCGGGACTAGCGGGAGAGCAGTACTTC
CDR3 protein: CASSAGLAGEQYF

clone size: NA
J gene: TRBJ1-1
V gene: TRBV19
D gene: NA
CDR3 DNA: TGTGCCAGTAGTGTCCAGGGGTACGGCACTGAAGCTTTCTTT
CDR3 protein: CASSVQGYGTEAFF

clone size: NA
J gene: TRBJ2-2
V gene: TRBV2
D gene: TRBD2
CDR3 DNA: TGTGCCAGCATACTAGCGCCGAACACCGGGGAGCTGTTTTTT
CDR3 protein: CASILAPNTGELFF

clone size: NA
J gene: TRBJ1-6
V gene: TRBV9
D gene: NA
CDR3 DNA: TGTGCCAGCAGCGAAAGGAGAGATTCACCCCTCCACTTT
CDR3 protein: CASSERRDSPLHF

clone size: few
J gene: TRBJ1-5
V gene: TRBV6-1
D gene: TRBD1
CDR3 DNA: TGTGCCAGCAGTGAGACAGGGACGAACAATCAGCCCCAGCATTTT
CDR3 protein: CASSETGTNNQPQHF

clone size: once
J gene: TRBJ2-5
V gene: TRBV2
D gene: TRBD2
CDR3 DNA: TGTGCCAGCAGTAGTACTAGCGGGGGGGCGTGGGAGACCCAGTACTTC
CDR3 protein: CASSSTSGGAWETQYF

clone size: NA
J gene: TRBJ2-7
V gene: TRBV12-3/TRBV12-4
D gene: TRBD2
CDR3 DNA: TGTGCCAGTAGTTTAGCGGGGGGCGAGCAGTACTTC
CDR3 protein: CASSLAGGEQYF

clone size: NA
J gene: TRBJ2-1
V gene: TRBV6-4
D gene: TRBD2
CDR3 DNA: TGTGCCAGCAGTCCTCGGTCTAGCGGGGGAGATGAGCAGTTCTTC
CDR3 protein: CASSPRSSGGDEQFF

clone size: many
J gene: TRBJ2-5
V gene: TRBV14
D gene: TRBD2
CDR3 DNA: TGTGCCAGCAGCAAACGCTTAGCGGGGAAAGAGACCCAGTACTTC
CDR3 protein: CASSKRLAGKETQYF

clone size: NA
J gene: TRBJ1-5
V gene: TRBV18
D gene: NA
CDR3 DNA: TGTGCCAGCTCACAGGGAGGGGATCAGCCCCAGCATTTT
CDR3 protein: CASSQGGDQPQHF

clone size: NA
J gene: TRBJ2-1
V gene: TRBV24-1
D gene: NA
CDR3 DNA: TGTGCCACCAGTGATCCGGGTGGCACCTACAATGAGCAGTTCTTC
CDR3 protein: CATSDPGGTYNEQFF

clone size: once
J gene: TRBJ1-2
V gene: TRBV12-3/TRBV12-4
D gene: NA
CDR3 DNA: TGTGCCAGCACCCGGCAGGGGTCCTATGGCTACACCTTC
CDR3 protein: CASTRQGSYGYTF

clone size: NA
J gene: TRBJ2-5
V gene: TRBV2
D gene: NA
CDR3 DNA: TGTGCCAGCACAGGGACATCGAAAGAGACCCAGTACTTC
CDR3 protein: CASTGTSKETQYF

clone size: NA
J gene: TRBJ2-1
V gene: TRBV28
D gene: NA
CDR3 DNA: TGTGCCAGCAGTCTCAAACGGACTCGCGCATATGAGCAGTTCTTC
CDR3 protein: CASSLKRTRAYEQFF

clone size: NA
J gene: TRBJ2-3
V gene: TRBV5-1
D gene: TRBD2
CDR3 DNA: TGCGCCAGCAAATTAGCGGGGGCGAGGGATACGCAGTATTTT
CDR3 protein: CASKLAGARDTQYF

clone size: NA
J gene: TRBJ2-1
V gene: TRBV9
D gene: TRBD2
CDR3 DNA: TGTGCCAGCAGCGTATCGAGCGGGGGACCTCCCTACAATGAGCAGTTCTTC
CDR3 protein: CASSVSSGGPPYNEQFF

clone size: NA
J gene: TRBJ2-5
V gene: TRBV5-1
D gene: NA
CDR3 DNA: TGCGCCAGCAGCTTTGGGGCCCAAGAGACCCAGTACTTC
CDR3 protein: CASSFGAQETQYF

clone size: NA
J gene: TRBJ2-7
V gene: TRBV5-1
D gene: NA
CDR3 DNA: TGCGCCAGCAGCTTGGAACTCGCGGGGAACCCCTTCTACGAGCAGTACTTC
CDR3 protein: CASSLELAGNPFYEQYF

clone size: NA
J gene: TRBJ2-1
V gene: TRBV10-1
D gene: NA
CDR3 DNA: TGCGCCAGCAGTGAAACTAGCCGAAATGAGCAGTTCTTC
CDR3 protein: CASSETSRNEQFF

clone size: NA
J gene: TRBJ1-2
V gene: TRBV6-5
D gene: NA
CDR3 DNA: TGTGCCAGCAGTTACTCGCGGGGCCGCTACACCTTC
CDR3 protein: CASSYSRGRYTF

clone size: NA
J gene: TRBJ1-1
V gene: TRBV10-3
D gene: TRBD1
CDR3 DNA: TGTGCCATCAGTGAGGCGGACAGGGCTGGCACTGAAGCTTTCTTT
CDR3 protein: CAISEADRAGTEAFF

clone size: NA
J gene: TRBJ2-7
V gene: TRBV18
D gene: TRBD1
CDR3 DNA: TGTGCCAGCTCACCAGGACAGGGTCCATCCTACGAGCAGTACTTC
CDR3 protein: CASSPGQGPSYEQYF

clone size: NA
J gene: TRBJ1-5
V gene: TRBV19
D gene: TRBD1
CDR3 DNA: TGTGCCAGTAGTATAGAAGGACAGGGGTATCAGCCCCAGCATTTT
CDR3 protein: CASSIEGQGYQPQHF

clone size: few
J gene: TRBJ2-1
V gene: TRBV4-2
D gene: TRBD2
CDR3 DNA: TGTGCCAGCAGCCAAGATCCCACCCCCACCCAGCGGGGGGTTGAGCAGTTCTTC
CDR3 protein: CASSQDPTPTQRGVEQFF

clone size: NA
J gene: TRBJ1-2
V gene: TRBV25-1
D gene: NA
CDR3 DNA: TGTGCCAGCAAAGGACAAGTCTATGGCTACACCTTC
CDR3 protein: CASKGQVYGYTF

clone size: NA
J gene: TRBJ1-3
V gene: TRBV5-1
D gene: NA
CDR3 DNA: TGCGCCAGCAGCTTAGCGGGGTTTGGAAACACCATATATTTT
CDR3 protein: CASSLAGFGNTIYF